Sequencing of this T cell receptor (beta chain) was carried out in a study of shared clonotypes between healthy human individuals. None of the donors, who were healthy HIV-negative adults, had recently had acute infections or vaccinations. Authors' processing steps: In the immunoSEQ data, sequences were junction-only and lacked quality scores, so filtering differed. Libraries were prepared by immunoSEQ multiplex PCR; TCRdb keeps only in-frame clonotypes and omits some of them. For V, J and clone size, that table is used; D and trimming come from the DNA. The table has around 500,000 clones, around 80% seen once. The germline V and J ends were trimmed by 1 base and 5 bases, with 14 bases remaining between them. CDR3 length: 15 amino acids. CDR1 is LGHNA and CDR2 is YSLEER in the germline V gene.

Sequenced input: PBMCs. The gene calls are TRBV4-3 and TRBJ2-5, with a possible D match to TRBD1 (7 bases). The TCR was taken from a woman aged 40 to 50 in good health. Some clones in this sample may be carry-over from other donors' samples. The CDR3 loop is CASSQGRGVTETQYF. CDR3 DNA sequence: TGCGCCAGCAGCCAAGGCAGGGGGGTTACGGAGACCCAGTACTTC.